The rows below give T cell receptor beta chains drawn from one sample of a study of T cell changes during pregnancy in multiple sclerosis. The table came from immunoSEQ multiplex PCR; TCRdb's copy has only in-frame clones and leaves some out. The top ten clones hold roughly 2% of a sample with 58,000 or so clones, approximately 90% of them seen once. Sequenced here: peripheral blood, sampled in the first trimester of pregnancy. These receptor sequences come from a female donor in good health, enrolled as a control in a pregnancy study. The CDR3 runs from the conserved cysteine through the conserved F or W. Fields, in order: V gene, clone size, D gene, J gene, CDR3 protein, CDR3 DNA. The D gene is left open where the match is weak. Where a row states a size, it is once, few, many or the class of an expanded clone; other rows omit it.

TRBV6-1	once	TRBD1	TRBJ1-1	CASSDRGRGNTEAFF	TGTGCCAGCAGTGACAGGGGGCGTGGAAACACTGAAGCTTTCTTT
TRBV10-3	.	.	TRBJ1-1	CAISPGEGVTEAFF	TGTGCCATCAGTCCCGGGGAGGGAGTCACTGAAGCTTTCTTT
TRBV19	.	TRBD2	TRBJ2-7	CASSVGLAGNEQYF	TGTGCCAGTAGTGTGGGACTAGCGGGCAACGAGCAGTACTTC
TRBV10-3	.	.	TRBJ1-1	CAISRGNTEAFF	TGTGCCATCAGCAGGGGGAACACTGAAGCTTTCTTT
TRBV5-4	.	TRBD2	TRBJ2-1	CASSYSGRAFYEQFF	TGTGCCAGCAGTTATAGCGGGAGGGCTTTCTATGAGCAGTTCTTC
TRBV14	.	.	TRBJ2-7	CASSHHYEQYF	TGTGCCAGCAGCCACCACTACGAGCAGTACTTC
TRBV19	once	TRBD1	TRBJ2-3	CASTIGQGSDTQYF	TGTGCCAGTACCATAGGACAGGGATCAGATACGCAGTATTTT
TRBV15	.	.	TRBJ2-6	CATTLSGANVLTF	TGTGCCACCACCCTCTCTGGGGCCAACGTCCTGACTTTC
TRBV7-9	.	.	TRBJ2-5	CASSLVRNQETQYF	TGTGCCAGCAGCTTAGTCAGGAACCAAGAGACCCAGTACTTC
TRBV11-1	once	TRBD2	TRBJ2-1	CASSRGSSGGEEQFF	TGTGCCAGCAGCCGGGGGAGTAGCGGGGGGGAGGAGCAGTTCTTC
TRBV14	.	TRBD1	TRBJ1-1	CASSYRQGYTEAFF	TGTGCCAGCAGCTACCGACAGGGGTACACTGAAGCTTTCTTT
TRBV2	once	.	TRBJ1-4	CASSIDRGANEKLFF	TGTGCCAGCAGTATTGACCGGGGGGCTAATGAAAAACTGTTTTTT
TRBV27	.	.	TRBJ2-7	CASSLAPSSEQYF	TGTGCCAGCAGTTTAGCCCCTTCTAGCGAGCAGTACTTC
TRBV9	.	TRBD1	TRBJ1-2	CASSVAGGYGYTF	TGTGCCAGCAGCGTAGCAGGGGGCTATGGCTACACCTTC
TRBV19	once	.	TRBJ1-5	CASRRVGRSNQPQHF	TGTGCCAGTCGCAGGGTGGGGCGTAGCAATCAGCCCCAGCATTTT
TRBV6-5	.	.	TRBJ2-2	CASSRTAGELFF	TGTGCCAGCAGTAGGACAGCAGGGGAGCTGTTTTTT
TRBV4-1	.	.	TRBJ1-2	CASSQSSGTNLNYGYTF	TGCGCCAGCAGCCAGTCAAGCGGGACAAATCTTAACTATGGCTACACCTTC
TRBV4-1	once	TRBD2	TRBJ2-2	CASSQGIAGGPIGELFF	TGCGCCAGCAGCCAGGGAATAGCGGGAGGGCCGATCGGGGAGCTGTTTTTT
TRBV18	.	.	TRBJ1-1	CASSTDGNTEAFF	TGTGCCAGCTCAACAGACGGGAACACTGAAGCTTTCTTT
TRBV7-3	.	TRBD1	TRBJ2-1	CASSFPGQGGHEQFF	TGTGCCAGCAGCTTCCCGGGACAGGGGGGGCATGAGCAGTTCTTC
TRBV29-1	.	TRBD1	TRBJ1-2	CSASLKTGVYGYTF	TGCAGCGCCTCACTTAAAACAGGGGTATATGGCTACACCTTC
TRBV11-3	.	TRBD1	TRBJ2-7	CASSRGQGAAYEQYF	TGTGCCAGCAGTAGGGGCCAGGGGGCTGCCTACGAGCAGTACTTC
TRBV6-1	.	.	TRBJ2-7	CASRGTDTSYEQYF	TGTGCCAGTAGGGGCACCGACACCTCCTACGAGCAGTACTTC
TRBV11-2	few	.	TRBJ1-5	CASSLAGGNQPQHF	TGTGCCAGCAGCTTAGCAGGGGGCAATCAGCCCCAGCATTTT
TRBV5-6	once	TRBD2	TRBJ2-7	CASRRAGLADRYEQYF	TGTGCCAGCAGGCGGGCGGGACTAGCGGACCGATACGAGCAGTACTTC
TRBV2	.	TRBD2	TRBJ2-5	CASNGLAGAPYF	TGTGCCAGCAACGGACTAGCGGGGGCCCCGTACTTC
TRBV6-1	.	.	TRBJ1-4	CASRTAEREKLFF	TGTGCCAGCCGGACGGCCGAGCGGGAAAAACTGTTTTTT
TRBV6-1	.	.	TRBJ1-4	CASRATTNEKLFF	TGTGCCAGCAGGGCCACAACTAATGAAAAACTGTTTTTT
TRBV14	.	TRBD2	TRBJ2-7	CASSPRGAGVHEQYF	TGTGCCAGCAGCCCCCGTGGGGCGGGAGTCCACGAGCAGTACTTC
TRBV6-5	.	TRBD2	TRBJ2-1	CASSRTSGNSYQFF	TGTGCCAGCAGTAGGACTAGCGGGAACAGTTACCAGTTCTTC
TRBV5-4	once	.	TRBJ1-1	CASSSAGPVGIWNTEAFF	TGTGCCAGCAGCTCCGCGGGGCCCGTAGGGATCTGGAACACTGAAGCTTTCTTT
TRBV2	.	.	TRBJ2-5	CASSGWRGLETQYF	TGTGCCAGCTCCGGGTGGAGGGGATTGGAGACCCAGTACTTC
TRBV5-4	.	.	TRBJ1-1	CASSSGGPRQTEAFF	TGTGCCAGCAGCTCGGGGGGTCCTCGGCAGACTGAAGCTTTCTTT
TRBV7-9	.	.	TRBJ1-2	CASSLHALLRRDYGYTF	TGTGCCAGCAGCCTCCACGCGCTCCTACGCCGGGACTATGGCTACACCTTC
TRBV5-4	.	.	TRBJ2-2	CASSPGLDLGNTGELFF	TGTGCCAGCAGCCCGGGACTGGACCTTGGGAACACCGGGGAGCTGTTTTTT
TRBV30	.	.	TRBJ2-7	CAWRISGRMYEQYF	TGTGCCTGGAGAATTTCGGGGAGGATGTACGAGCAGTACTTC
TRBV11-3	.	.	TRBJ2-7	CASSKDSYEQYF	TGTGCCAGCAGCAAAGACTCGTACGAGCAGTACTTC
TRBV5-1	.	TRBD2	TRBJ2-1	CASSQGSKLAGGREQFF	TGCGCCAGCAGCCAAGGATCGAAACTAGCGGGGGGGAGGGAGCAGTTCTTC
TRBV5-8	.	.	TRBJ2-3	CASRSSGLQYF	TGTGCCAGCAGGTCTTCGGGTCTTCAGTATTTT
TRBV6-5	.	TRBD1	TRBJ1-1	CASSYLLQGVSEAFF	TGTGCCAGCAGTTACCTTCTCCAGGGGGTCTCTGAAGCTTTCTTT
TRBV10-1	few	.	TRBJ2-4	CASSSSRWNIQYF	TGCGCCAGCAGTTCCTCGAGGTGGAACATTCAGTACTTC
TRBV27	.	.	TRBJ2-7	CASSLGAGGDFYEQYF	TGTGCCAGCAGTTTAGGGGCAGGCGGCGACTTCTACGAGCAGTACTTC
TRBV19	once	TRBD1	TRBJ1-5	CASSIQGVPLNQPQHF	TGTGCCAGTAGCATACAGGGGGTTCCCCTTAATCAGCCCCAGCATTTT
TRBV29-1	.	.	TRBJ1-1	CSVEERGRIFGAFF	TGCAGCGTTGAGGAGAGAGGAAGGATATTTGGAGCTTTCTTT
TRBV30	.	TRBD2	TRBJ2-2	CAWSGLAGDTGELFF	TGTGCCTGGAGTGGGCTAGCGGGGGACACCGGGGAGCTGTTTTTT
TRBV25-1	.	TRBD1	TRBJ1-1	CASSERDRTHTEAFF	TGTGCCAGCAGTGAAAGGGACAGGACACACACTGAAGCTTTCTTT
TRBV4-2	.	.	TRBJ2-1	CASSQDRDLLTYNEQFF	TGTGCCAGCAGCCAAGACAGGGACTTACTCACCTACAATGAGCAGTTCTTC